Sequencing of this TCR beta chain was carried out in a study of read filtering for tumor transcriptome and immune sequencing (dated by TCRdb to 2019 to 2021). With respect to the entire study: Of the patients in the cohort, approximately 17 were male and 14 were female, and their mean age was 65.9 years, with a range of 47 to 80. Using the same bone marrow samples, the study compared TCR repertoires obtained by targeted immune repertoire sequencing with those obtained by bulk whole-transcriptome sequencing. By revised international staging, 8 or 9 patients were R-ISS I, some 16 were R-ISS II and over five were R-ISS III. A main aim was a read-filtering strategy for immune repertoire data, specifically whether clonotypes supported by a single read should be removed. TCR-region mapped reads per sample ranged from about 4.05 to 11 million with IR-seq versus only about 75 to 1,400 with RNA-seq. Whole-transcriptome libraries were prepared with the TruSeq RNA Access Library Prep Kit after DNase treatment.

This clonotype was detected many times. No antigen is known for it. Base qualities were left out, and no much larger clone turns up one base away. Every patient had bone marrow sampled at the time of active disease. Isolation of bone marrow mononuclear cells was performed by Ficoll-Hypaque density gradient centrifugation. Myeloma plasma cells were removed and CD138-negative cells were collected by negative selection after labeling with CD138 magnetic microbeads on a MACS separator. Flow cytometry on an Attune NxT with CD138 antibodies was used to check the purity of the isolated cells. TRIzol reagent was used to extract total RNA, and a NanoDrop spectrophotometer was used to quantify the extracted RNA. Paired RNA-seq and IR-seq were performed on the CD138-negative bone marrow sample of each patient. The Immunoverse kit was used to build TCR libraries from roughly 0.4 ug RNA, with molecular barcoded adaptors covering alpha/delta and beta/gamma chains. The same RNA used for transcriptome sequencing was used for TCR library preparation. Sequencing of the TCR libraries was done on an Illumina HiSeq 4000 with 2 x 150 cycles. On the authors' methods: With MiXCR, TCR reads were aligned to human V, D, J and C references and assembled into CDR3 clonotypes, with quality filtering and error correction included. The tcR package in R was used for analysis of clonotype counts and gene usage diversity. Raw mapping reads were checked after the RNA-seq reads had been mapped by STAR aligner version 2.5.3a onto the human GRCh37 genome. To test the effect of sequencing depth on detected clonotypes, IR-seq fastq files were randomly downsampled using Seqtk 1.3. The public sequencing data were trimmed at Q25 with fastp and processed into clonotypes with MiXCR by TCRdb, which kept only in-frame beta chains. Each CDR3 protein gets just one entry, which takes the most common genes and DNA from the rows behind it. TCRdb's processing, not the study's, gives the V and J calls here. Counted in this sample were about 61,000 distinct CDR3 sequences; around 21% of them appeared once. The biggest ten clones account for 11% to 15% of the sample.

From the cysteine up to the phenylalanine, the CDR3 has a length of 14 residues. Only the CDR3 portion is preserved as DNA: 42 bases, with reading frame beginning at the first base. V has 3 bases trimmed and J has 6 bases trimmed; junction bases matching no gene number 4. CDR1 ENHRY and CDR2 SYGVKD were looked up in the germline V gene. Study-wide conclusions, independent of this receptor: The correlation between IR-seq and RNA-seq shared clonotype proportions rose when single-read clonotypes were removed. Clonotypes were captured by IR-seq at much higher depth and more reliably than by RNA-seq, and smaller IR-seq throughput was sufficient for identification of most shared clonotypes. The sorted CD138-negative fraction was not purified T cells but a mixed bone marrow immune population. Single-read clonotypes made up about 82% of clonotypes but roughly 3.5% of total reads in IR-seq, and less than 75% of clonotypes and 44.6% of reads in RNA-seq.

The V and J genes are TRBV10-3 and TRBJ2-2, and TRBD1 matches 7 of the central bases. The TCR originated in a donor at least 40 years old with multiple myeloma. Sequencing was carried out using a population of CD138-negative cells sorted from bone marrow. Explained via the paper, the cell subset or site label denotes: bone marrow mononuclear cells depleted of CD138+ plasma/myeloma cells by negative magnetic selection. The DNA reads TGTGCCATCAGTGATCGACAGGGCGCCGGGGAGCTGTTTTTT. This gives the protein CAISDRQGAGELFF.